A selection of T cell receptor beta chains follows, all from one sample in a study of T cells expressing NK-cell markers. TCRdb processed the 5' RACE reads again and assigns one entry to each CDR3 protein, with no DNA. The data include roughly 160,000 distinct CDR3 sequences; the top ten clones carry around 20%. Sequencing was done on a sample of blood T cells: a sorted CD56 or NKG2C T cell subset, CD4+ or CD8+ T cells, or bulk PBMC T cells (not recorded which). The receptors were gathered from a woman aged 18 to 69 in good health. Each CDR3 is given with its conserved first and last residue.

j_call	v_call	cdr3_length	cdr3_aa
TRBJ1-1	TRBV28	13	CASKESGRPEAFF
TRBJ1-2	TRBV27	14	CASSVRQGGYGYTF
TRBJ2-2	TRBV18	15	CASSANRVGTGELFF
TRBJ1-1	TRBV5-1	13	CASSQNWPNEAFF
TRBJ2-5	TRBV6-1	17	CASSEQPGLAVQETQYF
TRBJ2-3	TRBV30	16	CAWSAMGTGSTDTQYF
TRBJ2-1	TRBV12-5	15	CASAEREGSYNEQFF
TRBJ2-2	TRBV7-3	13	CASSSPRGGELFF
TRBJ2-2	TRBV14	14	CASSQSYQGGELFF
TRBJ2-5	TRBV15	17	CATSRGRGAHYQETQYF
TRBJ1-6	TRBV6-1	15	CASSQLSSYNSPLHF
TRBJ1-2	TRBV10-3	14	CAISEQLGQPVYTF
TRBJ1-3	TRBV3-1	16	CASSQDVRGSGNTIYF
TRBJ1-5	TRBV19	14	CASSIGQSNQPQHF
TRBJ1-1	TRBV7-2	13	CASSLEVRAEAFF
TRBJ2-7	TRBV2	12	CASKGTGVEQYF
TRBJ1-2	TRBV5-1	16	CASSLGAGTGDDGYTF
TRBJ2-2	TRBV29-1	13	CSASGGAFGELFF
TRBJ2-3	TRBV6-1	14	CASSITGFKDTQYF
TRBJ2-2	TRBV9	13	CASSVEWAGELFF
TRBJ1-4	TRBV6-5	15	CASSSPRVGGEKLFF
TRBJ2-5	TRBV11-3	13	CASSARGDETQYF
TRBJ1-3	TRBV20-1	13	CSAKYEGGYPIYF
TRBJ2-1	TRBV29-1	11	CSVPGPVEQFF